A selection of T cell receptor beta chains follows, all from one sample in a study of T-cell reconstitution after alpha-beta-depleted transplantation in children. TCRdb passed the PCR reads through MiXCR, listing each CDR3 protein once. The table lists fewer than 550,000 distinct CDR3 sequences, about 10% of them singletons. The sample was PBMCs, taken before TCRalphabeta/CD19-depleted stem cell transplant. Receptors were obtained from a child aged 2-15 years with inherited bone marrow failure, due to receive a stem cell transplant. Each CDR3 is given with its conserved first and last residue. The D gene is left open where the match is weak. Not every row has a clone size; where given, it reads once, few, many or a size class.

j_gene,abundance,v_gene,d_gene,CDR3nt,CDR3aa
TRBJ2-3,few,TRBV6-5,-,TGTGCCAGCAGTCGGGACGAGAGCACAGATACGCAGTATTTT,CASSRDESTDTQYF
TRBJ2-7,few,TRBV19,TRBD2,TGTGCCAGTAGTGTAGCGGGAGCGGCCTACGAGCAGTACTTC,CASSVAGAAYEQYF
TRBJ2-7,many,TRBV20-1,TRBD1,TGCAGTGCCTCCGGACAGGGCCCTTACGAGCAGTACTTC,CSASGQGPYEQYF
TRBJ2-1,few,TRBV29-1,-,TGCAGCGTTGCTGGGCTAGGGGGTTACAATGAGCAGTTCTTC,CSVAGLGGYNEQFF
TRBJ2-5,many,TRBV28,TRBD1,TGTGCCAGCAGCCCCGACAGGGGTGAGACCCAGTACTTC,CASSPDRGETQYF
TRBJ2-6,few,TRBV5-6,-,TGTGCCAGCAGCGCGGGACCACTTGGGGCCAACGTCCTGACTTTC,CASSAGPLGANVLTF
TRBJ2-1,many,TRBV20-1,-,TGCAGTGCCCCCAGCGGTCTCAGCTCCTACAATGAGCAGTTCTTC,CSAPSGLSSYNEQFF
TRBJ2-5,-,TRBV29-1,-,TGCAGCGTTGTTCGGTCGGGAGAGACCCAGTACTTC,CSVVRSGETQYF
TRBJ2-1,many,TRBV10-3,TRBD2,TGTGCCATCAACTCCGGGAGGGGGAGTGAGCAGTTCTTC,CAINSGRGSEQFF
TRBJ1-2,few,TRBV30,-,TGTGCCTGGTCCCGGACAGCTAACTATGGCTACACCTTC,CAWSRTANYGYTF
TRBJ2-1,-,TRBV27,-,TGTGCCAGCACCTTTGTCGGGGGAAGCGGATCCTTAAGACCTTACAATGAGCAGTTCTTC,CASTFVGGSGSLRPYNEQFF
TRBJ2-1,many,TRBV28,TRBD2,TGTGCCAGCAGCAGCGGGAGCCTGTCCTACAATGAGCAGTTCTTC,CASSSGSLSYNEQFF
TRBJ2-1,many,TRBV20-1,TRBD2,TGCAGTGGACTAGCGGGAGTTTACAATGAGCAGTTCTTC,CSGLAGVYNEQFF
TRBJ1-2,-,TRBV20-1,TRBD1,TGCAGTGCTAGAGCCCCGACAGGGGACGTCTACACCTTC,CSARAPTGDVYTF
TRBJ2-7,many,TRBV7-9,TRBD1,TGTGCCAGCAGCTTAGGTCTGGGACAGCTCTCCTACGAGCAGTACTTC,CASSLGLGQLSYEQYF
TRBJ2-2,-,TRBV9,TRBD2,TGTGCCAGCAGCCTCAACTATCTAGCGGGAGAGACCGGGGAGCTGTTTTTT,CASSLNYLAGETGELFF
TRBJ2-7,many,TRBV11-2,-,TGTGCCAGCAGCCACCCCTACGAGCAGTACTTC,CASSHPYEQYF
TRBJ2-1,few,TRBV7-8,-,TGTGCCAGCAGCTTACATATCCGCGGGATTTACGATGAGCAGTTCTTC,CASSLHIRGIYDEQFF